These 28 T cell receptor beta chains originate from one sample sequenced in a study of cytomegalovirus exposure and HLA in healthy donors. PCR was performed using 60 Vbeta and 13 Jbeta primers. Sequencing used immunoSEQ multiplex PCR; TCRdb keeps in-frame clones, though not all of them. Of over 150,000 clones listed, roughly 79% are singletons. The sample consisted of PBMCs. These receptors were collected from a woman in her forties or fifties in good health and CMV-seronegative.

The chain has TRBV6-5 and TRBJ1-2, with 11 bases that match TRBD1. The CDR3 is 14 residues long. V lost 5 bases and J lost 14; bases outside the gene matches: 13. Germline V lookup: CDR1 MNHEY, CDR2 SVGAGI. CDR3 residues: CASSAFWTGGEVTF. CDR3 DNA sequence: TGTGCCAGCAGTGCCTTTTGGACAGGGGGCGAGGTGACCTTC.

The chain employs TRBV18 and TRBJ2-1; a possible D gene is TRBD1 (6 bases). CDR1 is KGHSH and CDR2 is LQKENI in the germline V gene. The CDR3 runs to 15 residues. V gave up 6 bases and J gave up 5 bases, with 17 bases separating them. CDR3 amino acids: CASSLIQGINNEQFF. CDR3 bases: TGTGCCAGCTCTCTGATCCAGGGGATTAACAATGAGCAGTTCTTC.

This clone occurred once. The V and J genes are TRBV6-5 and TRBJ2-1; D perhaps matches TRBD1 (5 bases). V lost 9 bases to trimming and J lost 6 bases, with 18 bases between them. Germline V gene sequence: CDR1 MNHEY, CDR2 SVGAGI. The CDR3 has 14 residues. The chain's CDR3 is CASKGVRGPNEQFF. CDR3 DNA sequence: TGTGCCAGTAAAGGGGTTAGGGGCCCCAATGAGCAGTTCTTC.

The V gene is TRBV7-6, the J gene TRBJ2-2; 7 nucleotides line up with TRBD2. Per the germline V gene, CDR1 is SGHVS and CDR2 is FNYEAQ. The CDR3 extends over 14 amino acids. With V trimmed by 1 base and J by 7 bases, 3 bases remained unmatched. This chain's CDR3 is CASSLDPGGGELFF. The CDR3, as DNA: TGTGCCAGCAGCTTAGATCCGGGAGGCGGGGAGCTGTTTTTT. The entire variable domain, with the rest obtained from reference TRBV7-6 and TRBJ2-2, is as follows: GAGVSQSPRYKVTKRGQDVALRCDPISGHVSLYWYRQALGQGPEFLTYFNYEAQQDKSGLPNDRFSAERPEGSISTLTIQRTEQRDSAMYRCASSLDPGGGELFFGEGSRLTVL.

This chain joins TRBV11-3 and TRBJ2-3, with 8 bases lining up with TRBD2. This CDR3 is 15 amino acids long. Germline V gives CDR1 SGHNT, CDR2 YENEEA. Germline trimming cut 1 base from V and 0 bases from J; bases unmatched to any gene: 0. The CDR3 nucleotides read TGTGCCAGCAGCTTAGGCGGGAGGAGCACAGATACGCAGTATTTT. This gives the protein CASSLGGRSTDTQYF.

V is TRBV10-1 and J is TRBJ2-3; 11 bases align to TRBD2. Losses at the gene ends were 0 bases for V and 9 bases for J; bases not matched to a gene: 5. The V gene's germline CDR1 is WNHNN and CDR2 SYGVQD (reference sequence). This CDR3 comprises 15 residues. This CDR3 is CASSESVAGGPTQYF. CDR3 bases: TGCGCCAGCAGTGAGTCGGTAGCGGGAGGGCCGACGCAGTATTTT.

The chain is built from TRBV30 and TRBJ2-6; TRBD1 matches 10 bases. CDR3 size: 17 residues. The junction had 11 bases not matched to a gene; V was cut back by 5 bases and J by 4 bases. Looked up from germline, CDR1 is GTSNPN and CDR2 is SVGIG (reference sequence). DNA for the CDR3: TGTGCCTGGCATCGGGACAGGGGATCTTCCGGGGCCAACGTCCTGACTTTC. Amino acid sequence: CAWHRDRGSSGANVLTF. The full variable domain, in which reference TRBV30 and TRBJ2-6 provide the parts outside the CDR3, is SQTIHQWPATLVQPVGSPLSLECTVEGTSNPNLYWYRQAAGRGLQLLFYSVGIGQISSEVPQNLSASRPQDRQFILSSKKLLLSDSGFYLCAWHRDRGSSGANVLTFGAGSRLTVL.

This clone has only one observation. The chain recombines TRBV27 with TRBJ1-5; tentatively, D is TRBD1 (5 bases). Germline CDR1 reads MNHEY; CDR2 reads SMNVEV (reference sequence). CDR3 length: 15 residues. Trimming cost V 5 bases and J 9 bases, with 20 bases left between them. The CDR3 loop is CASSPLPRGGAPQHF. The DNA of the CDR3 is TGTGCCAGCAGTCCTCTCCCCCGGGGGGGTGCGCCCCAGCATTTT.

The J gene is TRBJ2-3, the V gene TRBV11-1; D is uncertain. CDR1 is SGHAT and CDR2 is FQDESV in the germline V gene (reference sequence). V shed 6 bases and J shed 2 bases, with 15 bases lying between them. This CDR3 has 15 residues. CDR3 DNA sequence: TGTGCCAGCAGTCTATTGAAAGACACCACAGATACGCAGTATTTT. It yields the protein CASSLLKDTTDTQYF. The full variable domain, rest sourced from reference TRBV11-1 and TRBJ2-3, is EAEVAQSPRYKITEKSQAVAFWCDPISGHATLYWYRQILGQGPELLVQFQDESVVDDSQLPKDRFSAERLKGVDSTLKIQPAELGDSAMYLCASSLLKDTTDTQYFGPGTRLTVL.

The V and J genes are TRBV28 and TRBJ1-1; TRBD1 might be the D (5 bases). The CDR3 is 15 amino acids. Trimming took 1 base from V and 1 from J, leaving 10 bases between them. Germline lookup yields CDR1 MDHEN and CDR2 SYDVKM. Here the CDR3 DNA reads TGTGCCAGCAGTTTATCTCAGGGTCGGAACACTGAAGCTTTCTTT. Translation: CASSLSQGRNTEAFF. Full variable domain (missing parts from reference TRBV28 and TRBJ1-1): DVKVTQSSRYLVKRTGEKVFLECVQDMDHENMFWYRQDPGLGLRLIYFSYDVKMKEKGDIPEGYSVSREKKERFSLILESASTNQTSMYLCASSLSQGRNTEAFFGQGTRLTVV.

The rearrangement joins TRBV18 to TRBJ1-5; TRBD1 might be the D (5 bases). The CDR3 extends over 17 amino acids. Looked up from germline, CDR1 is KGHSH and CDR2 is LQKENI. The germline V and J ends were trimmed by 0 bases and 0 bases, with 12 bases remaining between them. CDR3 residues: CASSPPSGGFSNQPQHF. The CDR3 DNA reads TGTGCCAGCTCACCACCGTCCGGGGGGTTTAGCAATCAGCCCCAGCATTTT.

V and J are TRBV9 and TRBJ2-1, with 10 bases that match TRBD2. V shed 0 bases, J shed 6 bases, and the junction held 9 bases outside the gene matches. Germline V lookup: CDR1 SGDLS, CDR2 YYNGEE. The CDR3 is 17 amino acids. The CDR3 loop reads CASSVGSGRGVGNEQFF. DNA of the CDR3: TGTGCCAGCAGCGTAGGAAGCGGGAGGGGAGTGGGCAATGAGCAGTTCTTC.

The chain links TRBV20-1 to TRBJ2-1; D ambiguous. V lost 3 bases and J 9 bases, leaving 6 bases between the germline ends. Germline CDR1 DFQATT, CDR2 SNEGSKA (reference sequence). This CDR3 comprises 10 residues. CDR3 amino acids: CSASHGEQFF. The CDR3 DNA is TGCAGTGCTAGTCACGGTGAGCAGTTCTTC.

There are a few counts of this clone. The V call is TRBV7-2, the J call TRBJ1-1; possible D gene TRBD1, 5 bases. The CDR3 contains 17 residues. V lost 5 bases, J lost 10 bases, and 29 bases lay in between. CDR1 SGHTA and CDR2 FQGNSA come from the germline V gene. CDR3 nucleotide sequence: TGTGCCAGCAGCCCCCCCAGTGGGCAGGGCTGGGGTTATGGAGCTTTCTTT. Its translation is CASSPPSGQGWGYGAFF.

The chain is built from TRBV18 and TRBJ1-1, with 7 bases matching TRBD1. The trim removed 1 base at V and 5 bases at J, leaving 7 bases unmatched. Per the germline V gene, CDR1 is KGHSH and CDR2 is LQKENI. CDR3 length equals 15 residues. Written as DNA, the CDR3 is TGTGCCAGCTCACCACGCCAGGGGGAAGGGACTGAAGCTTTCTTT. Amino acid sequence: CASSPRQGEGTEAFF.

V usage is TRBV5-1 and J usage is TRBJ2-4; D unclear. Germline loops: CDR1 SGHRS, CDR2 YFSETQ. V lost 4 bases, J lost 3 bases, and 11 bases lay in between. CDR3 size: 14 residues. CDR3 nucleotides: TGCGCCAGCAGCGAAGACACCTACAAAAACATTCAGTACTTC. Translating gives CASSEDTYKNIQYF.

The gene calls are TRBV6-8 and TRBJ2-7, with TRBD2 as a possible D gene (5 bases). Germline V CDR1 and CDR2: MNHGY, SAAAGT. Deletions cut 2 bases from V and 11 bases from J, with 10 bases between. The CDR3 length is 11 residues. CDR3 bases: TGTGCCAGCAGTTACATTAGCGTGGAGTACTTC. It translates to CASSYISVEYF.

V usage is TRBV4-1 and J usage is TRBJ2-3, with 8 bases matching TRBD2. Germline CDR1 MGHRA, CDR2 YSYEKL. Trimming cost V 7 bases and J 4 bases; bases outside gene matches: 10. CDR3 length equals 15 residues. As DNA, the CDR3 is TGCGCCAGCAAGGCGATAGCGGGAACATCAGATACGCAGTATTTT. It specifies CASKAIAGTSDTQYF.

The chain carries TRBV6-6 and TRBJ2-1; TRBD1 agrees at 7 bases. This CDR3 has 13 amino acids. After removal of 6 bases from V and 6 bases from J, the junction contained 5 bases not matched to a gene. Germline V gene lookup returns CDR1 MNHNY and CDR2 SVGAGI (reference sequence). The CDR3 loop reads CASRKWDSNEQFF. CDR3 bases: TGTGCCAGCAGGAAATGGGACAGCAATGAGCAGTTCTTC.

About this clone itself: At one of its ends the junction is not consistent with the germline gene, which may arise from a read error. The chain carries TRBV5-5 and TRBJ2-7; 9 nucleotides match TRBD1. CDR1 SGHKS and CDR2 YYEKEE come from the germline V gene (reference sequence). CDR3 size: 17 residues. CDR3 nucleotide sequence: TGCGCCAGCAGCCAAGATGGCCCTTGGACAGGGGCCTACGAGCAGTACTTC. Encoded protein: CASSQDGPWTGAYEQYF.

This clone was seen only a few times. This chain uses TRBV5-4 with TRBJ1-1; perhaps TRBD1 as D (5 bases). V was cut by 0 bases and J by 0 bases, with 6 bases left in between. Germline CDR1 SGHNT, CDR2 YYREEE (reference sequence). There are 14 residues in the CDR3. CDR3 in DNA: TGTGCCAGCAGCTTGGGGGGGGTGAACACTGAAGCTTTCTTT. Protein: CASSLGGVNTEAFF.

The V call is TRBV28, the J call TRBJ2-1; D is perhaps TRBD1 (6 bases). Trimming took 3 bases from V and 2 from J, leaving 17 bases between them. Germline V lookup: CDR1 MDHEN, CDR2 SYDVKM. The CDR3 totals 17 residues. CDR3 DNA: TGTGCCAGCAGTTTCAACCTCAGGGGAATAACCTACAATGAGCAGTTCTTC. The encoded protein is CASSFNLRGITYNEQFF.

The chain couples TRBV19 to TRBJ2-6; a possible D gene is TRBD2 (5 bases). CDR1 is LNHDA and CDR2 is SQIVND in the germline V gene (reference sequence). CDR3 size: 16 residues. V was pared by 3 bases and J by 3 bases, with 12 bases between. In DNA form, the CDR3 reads TGTGCCAGTAGTATGGGTCTTCGGGGTGGGGCCAACGTCCTGACTTTC. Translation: CASSMGLRGGANVLTF.

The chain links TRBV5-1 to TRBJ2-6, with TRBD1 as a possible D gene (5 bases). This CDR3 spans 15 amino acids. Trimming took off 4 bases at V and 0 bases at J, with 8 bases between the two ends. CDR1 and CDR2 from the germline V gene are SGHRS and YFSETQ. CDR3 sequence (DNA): TGCGCCAGCAGCGGCGACAGCTCTGGGGCCAACGTCCTGACTTTC. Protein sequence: CASSGDSSGANVLTF.

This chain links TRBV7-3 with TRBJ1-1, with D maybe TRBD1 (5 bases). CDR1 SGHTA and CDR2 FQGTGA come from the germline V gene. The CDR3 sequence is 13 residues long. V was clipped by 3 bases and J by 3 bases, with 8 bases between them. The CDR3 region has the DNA TGTGCCAGCAGCTTTTGGGGGGACACTGAAGCTTTCTTT. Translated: CASSFWGDTEAFF.

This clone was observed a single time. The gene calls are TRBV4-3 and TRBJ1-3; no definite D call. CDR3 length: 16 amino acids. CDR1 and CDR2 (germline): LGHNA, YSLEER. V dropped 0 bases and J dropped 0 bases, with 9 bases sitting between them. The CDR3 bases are TGCGCCAGCAGCCAAGACAGGCTCATCTCTGGAAACACCATATATTTT. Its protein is CASSQDRLISGNTIYF.

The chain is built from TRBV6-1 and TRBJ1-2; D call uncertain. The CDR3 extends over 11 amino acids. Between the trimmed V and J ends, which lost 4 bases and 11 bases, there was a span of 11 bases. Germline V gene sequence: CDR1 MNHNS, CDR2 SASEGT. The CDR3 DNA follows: TGTGCCAGCAGTGGATCGAGGATTTACACCTTC. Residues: CASSGSRIYTF.

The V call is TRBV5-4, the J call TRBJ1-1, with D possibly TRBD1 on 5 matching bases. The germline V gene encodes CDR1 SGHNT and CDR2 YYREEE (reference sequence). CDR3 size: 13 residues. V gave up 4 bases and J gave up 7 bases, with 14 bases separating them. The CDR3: CASSGGTAGEAFF. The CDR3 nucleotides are TGTGCCAGCAGCGGAGGGACGGCGGGTGAAGCTTTCTTT.